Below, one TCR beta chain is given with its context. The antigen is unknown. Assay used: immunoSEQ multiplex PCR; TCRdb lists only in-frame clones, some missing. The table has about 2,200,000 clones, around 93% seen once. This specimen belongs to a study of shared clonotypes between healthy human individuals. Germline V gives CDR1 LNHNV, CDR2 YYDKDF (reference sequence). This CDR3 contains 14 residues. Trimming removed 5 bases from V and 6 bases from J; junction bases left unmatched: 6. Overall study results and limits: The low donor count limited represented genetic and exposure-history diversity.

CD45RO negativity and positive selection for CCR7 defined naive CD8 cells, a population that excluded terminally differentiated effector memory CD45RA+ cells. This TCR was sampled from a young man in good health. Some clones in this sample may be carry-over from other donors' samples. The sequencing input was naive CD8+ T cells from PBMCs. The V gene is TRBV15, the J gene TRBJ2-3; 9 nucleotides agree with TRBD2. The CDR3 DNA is TGTGCCACCAGCGGGACTAGCTTTGGGGATACGCAGTATTTT. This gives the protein CATSGTSFGDTQYF. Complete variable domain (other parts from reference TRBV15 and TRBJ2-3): DAMVIQNPRYQVTQFGKPVTLSCSQTLNHNVMYWYQQKSSQAPKLLFHYYDKDFNNEADTPDNFQSRRPNTSFCFLDIRSPGLGDTAMYLCATSGTSFGDTQYFGPGTRLTVL.